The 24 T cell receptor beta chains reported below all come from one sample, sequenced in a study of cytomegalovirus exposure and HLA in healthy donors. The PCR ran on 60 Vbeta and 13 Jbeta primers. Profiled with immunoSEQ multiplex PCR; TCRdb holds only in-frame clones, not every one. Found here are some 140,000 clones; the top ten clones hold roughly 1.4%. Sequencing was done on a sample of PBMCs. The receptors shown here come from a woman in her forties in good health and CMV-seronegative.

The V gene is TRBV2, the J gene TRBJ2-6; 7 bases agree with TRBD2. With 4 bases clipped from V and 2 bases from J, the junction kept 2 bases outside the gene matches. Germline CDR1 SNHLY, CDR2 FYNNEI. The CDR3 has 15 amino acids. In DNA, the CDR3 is TGTGCCAGCAGTGTCGCGGGGGCTGGGGCCAACGTCCTGACTTTC. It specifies CASSVAGAGANVLTF.

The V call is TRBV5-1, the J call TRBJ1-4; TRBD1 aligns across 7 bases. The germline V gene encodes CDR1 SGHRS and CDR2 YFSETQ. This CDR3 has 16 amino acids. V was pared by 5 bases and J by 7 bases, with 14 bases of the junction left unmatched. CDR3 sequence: CASSQRTGGEGEKLFF. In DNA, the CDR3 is TGCGCCAGCAGTCAAAGGACAGGCGGTGAGGGTGAAAAACTGTTTTTT. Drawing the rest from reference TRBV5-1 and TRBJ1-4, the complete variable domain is KAGVTQTPRYLIKTRGQQVTLSCSPISGHRSVSWYQQTPGQGLQFLFEYFSETQRNKGNFPGRFSGRQFSNSRSEMNVSTLELGDSALYLCASSQRTGGEGEKLFFGSGTQLSVL.

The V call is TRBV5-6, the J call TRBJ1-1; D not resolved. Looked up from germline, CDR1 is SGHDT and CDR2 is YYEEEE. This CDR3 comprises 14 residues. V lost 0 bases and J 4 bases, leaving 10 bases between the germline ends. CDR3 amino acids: CASSLVGRGTEAFF. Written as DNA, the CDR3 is TGTGCCAGCAGCTTGGTGGGGAGAGGCACTGAAGCTTTCTTT. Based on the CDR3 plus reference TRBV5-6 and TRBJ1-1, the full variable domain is DAGVTQSPTHLIKTRGQQVTLRCSPKSGHDTVSWYQQALGQGPQFIFQYYEEEERQRGNFPDRFSGHQFPNYSSELNVNALLLGDSALYLCASSLVGRGTEAFFGQGTRLTVV.

CDR3 DNA: TGTGCCACCGGCAGAGCGGCAGGGGACACTGAAGCTTTCTTT. Translated: CATGRAAGDTEAFF. The chain recombines TRBV10-3 with TRBJ1-1, with D possibly being TRBD1 (6 bases). Germline loops: CDR1 ENHRY, CDR2 SYGVKD. This CDR3 has 14 amino acids. V was shortened by 10 bases and J by 3 bases, with 18 bases between the two germline ends.

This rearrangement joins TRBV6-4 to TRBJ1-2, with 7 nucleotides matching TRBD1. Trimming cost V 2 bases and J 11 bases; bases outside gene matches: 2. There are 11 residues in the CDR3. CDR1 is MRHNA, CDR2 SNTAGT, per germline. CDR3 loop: CASSDDRVYTF. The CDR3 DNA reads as TGTGCCAGCAGTGACGACAGGGTTTACACCTTC.

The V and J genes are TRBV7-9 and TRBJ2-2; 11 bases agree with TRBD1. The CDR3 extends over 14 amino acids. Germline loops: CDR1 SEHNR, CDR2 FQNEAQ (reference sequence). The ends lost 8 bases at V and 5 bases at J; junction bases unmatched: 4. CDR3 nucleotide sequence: TGTGCCAGCGGGGGACAGGGGGGTACCGGGGAGCTGTTTTTT. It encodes CASGGQGGTGELFF.

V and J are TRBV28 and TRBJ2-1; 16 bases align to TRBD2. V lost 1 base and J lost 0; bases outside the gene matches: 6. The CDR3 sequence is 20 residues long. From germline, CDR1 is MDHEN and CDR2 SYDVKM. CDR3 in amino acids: CASSLSPGLAGGHSYNEQFF. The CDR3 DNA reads TGTGCCAGCAGTTTATCCCCGGGACTAGCGGGGGGGCACTCCTACAATGAGCAGTTCTTC.

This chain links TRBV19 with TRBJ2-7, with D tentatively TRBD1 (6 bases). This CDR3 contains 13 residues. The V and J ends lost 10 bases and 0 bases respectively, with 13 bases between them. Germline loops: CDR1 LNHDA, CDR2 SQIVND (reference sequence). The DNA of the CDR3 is TGTGCCACTAGAGGGGACAACTCCTACGAGCAGTACTTC. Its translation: CATRGDNSYEQYF.

The DNA for the CDR3 is TGTGCCAGCAGCTTAGTGGGACAGGGTGCTGGCTACACCTTC. Amino acids: CASSLVGQGAGYTF. The V gene is TRBV7-2, the J gene TRBJ1-2, with TRBD1 identical over 9 bases. CDR1 is SGHTA and CDR2 is FQGNSA in the germline V gene. This CDR3 has 14 amino acids. V was clipped by 1 base and J by 7 bases; unmatched bases: 4.

This CDR3 is CASSPSRDWFYEQYF. The CDR3, as DNA: TGCGCCAGCAGCCCCTCCCGGGACTGGTTCTACGAGCAGTACTTC. V usage is TRBV5-1 and J usage is TRBJ2-7; weak D call: TRBD2 (6 bases). CDR1 SGHRS and CDR2 YFSETQ come from the germline V gene. The CDR3 contains 15 residues. The V and J ends lost 4 bases and 3 bases respectively, with 17 bases between them. The whole variable domain, remainder taken from reference TRBV5-1 and TRBJ2-7, is KAGVTQTPRYLIKTRGQQVTLSCSPISGHRSVSWYQQTPGQGLQFLFEYFSETQRNKGNFPGRFSGRQFSNSRSEMNVSTLELGDSALYLCASSPSRDWFYEQYFGPGTRLTVT.

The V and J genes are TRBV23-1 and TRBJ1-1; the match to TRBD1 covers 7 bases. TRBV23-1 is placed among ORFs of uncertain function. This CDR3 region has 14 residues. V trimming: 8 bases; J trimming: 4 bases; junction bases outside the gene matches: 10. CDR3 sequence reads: CASPQNDRATEAFF. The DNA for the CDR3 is TGCGCCAGCCCGCAGAACGACAGGGCCACTGAAGCTTTCTTT.

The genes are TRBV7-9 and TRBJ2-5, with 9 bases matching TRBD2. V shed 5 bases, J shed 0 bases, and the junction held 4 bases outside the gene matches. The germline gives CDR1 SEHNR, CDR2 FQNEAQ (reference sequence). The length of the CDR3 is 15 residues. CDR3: CASSPTSGYQETQYF. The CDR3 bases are TGTGCCAGCAGCCCGACTAGCGGCTACCAAGAGACCCAGTACTTC.

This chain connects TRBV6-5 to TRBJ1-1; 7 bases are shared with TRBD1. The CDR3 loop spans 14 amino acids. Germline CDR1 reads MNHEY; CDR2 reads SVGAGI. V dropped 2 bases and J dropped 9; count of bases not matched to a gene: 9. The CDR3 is CASSYVQGVNKAFF. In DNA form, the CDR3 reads TGTGCCAGCAGTTACGTCCAGGGGGTTAACAAAGCTTTCTTT.

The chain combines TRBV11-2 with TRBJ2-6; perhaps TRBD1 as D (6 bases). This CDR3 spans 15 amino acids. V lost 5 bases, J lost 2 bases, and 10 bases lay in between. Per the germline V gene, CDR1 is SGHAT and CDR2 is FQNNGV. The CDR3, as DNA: TGTGCCAGCAGCAGTGCAGGGGCTGGGGCCAACGTCCTGACTTTC. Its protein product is CASSSAGAGANVLTF.

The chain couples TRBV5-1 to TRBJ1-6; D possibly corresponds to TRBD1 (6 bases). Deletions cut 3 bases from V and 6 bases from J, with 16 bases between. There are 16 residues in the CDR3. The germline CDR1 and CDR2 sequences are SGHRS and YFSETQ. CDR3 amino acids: CASSSRVGTPNSPLHF. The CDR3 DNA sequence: TGCGCCAGCAGCTCCCGTGTCGGGACACCTAATTCACCCCTCCACTTT. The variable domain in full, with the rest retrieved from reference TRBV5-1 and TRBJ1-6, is KAGVTQTPRYLIKTRGQQVTLSCSPISGHRSVSWYQQTPGQGLQFLFEYFSETQRNKGNFPGRFSGRQFSNSRSEMNVSTLELGDSALYLCASSSRVGTPNSPLHFGNGTRLTVT.

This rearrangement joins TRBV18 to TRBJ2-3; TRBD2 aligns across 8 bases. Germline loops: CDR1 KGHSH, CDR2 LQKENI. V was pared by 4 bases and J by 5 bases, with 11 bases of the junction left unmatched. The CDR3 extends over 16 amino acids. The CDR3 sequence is CASSLLSGGTIDTQYF. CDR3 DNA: TGTGCCAGCTCACTGCTCAGCGGGGGAACAATAGATACGCAGTATTTT.

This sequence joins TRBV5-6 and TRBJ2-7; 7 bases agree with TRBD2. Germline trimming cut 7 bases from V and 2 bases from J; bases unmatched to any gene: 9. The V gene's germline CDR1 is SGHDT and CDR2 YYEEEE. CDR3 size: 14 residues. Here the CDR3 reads CASRIAGLTYEQYV. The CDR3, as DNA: TGTGCCAGCCGGATAGCGGGCCTCACCTACGAGCAGTACGTC.

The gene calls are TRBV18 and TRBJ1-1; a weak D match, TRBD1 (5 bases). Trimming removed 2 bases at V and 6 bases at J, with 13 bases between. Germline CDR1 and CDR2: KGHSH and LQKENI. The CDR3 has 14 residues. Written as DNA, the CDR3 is TGTGCCAGCTCACCAGGGAGGGGTCGCGCTGAAGCTTTCTTT. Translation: CASSPGRGRAEAFF. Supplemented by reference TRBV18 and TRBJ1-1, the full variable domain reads NAGVMQNPRHLVRRRGQEARLRCSPMKGHSHVYWYRQLPEEGLKFMVYLQKENIIDESGMPKERFSAEFPKEGPSILRIQQVVRGDSAAYFCASSPGRGRAEAFFGQGTRLTVV.

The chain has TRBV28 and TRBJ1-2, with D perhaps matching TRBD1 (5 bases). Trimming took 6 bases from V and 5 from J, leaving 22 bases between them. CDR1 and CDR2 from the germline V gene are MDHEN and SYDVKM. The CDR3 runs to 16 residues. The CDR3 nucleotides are TGTGCCAGCAGATGGGCAGCAGGGCGCTTGATGTATGGCTACACCTTC. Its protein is CASRWAAGRLMYGYTF.

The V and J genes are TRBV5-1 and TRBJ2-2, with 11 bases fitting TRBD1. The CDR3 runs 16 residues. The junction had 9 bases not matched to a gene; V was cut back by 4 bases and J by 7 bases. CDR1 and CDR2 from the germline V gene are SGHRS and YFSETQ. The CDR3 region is CASSPGGQGASGELFF. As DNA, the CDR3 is TGCGCCAGCAGCCCAGGAGGACAGGGGGCTAGCGGGGAGCTGTTTTTT.

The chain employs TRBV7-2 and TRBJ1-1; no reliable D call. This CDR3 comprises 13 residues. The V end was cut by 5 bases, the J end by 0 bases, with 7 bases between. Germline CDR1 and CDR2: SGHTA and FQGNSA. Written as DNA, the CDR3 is TGTGCCAGCAGCACCGACTTGAACACTGAAGCTTTCTTT. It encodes CASSTDLNTEAFF.

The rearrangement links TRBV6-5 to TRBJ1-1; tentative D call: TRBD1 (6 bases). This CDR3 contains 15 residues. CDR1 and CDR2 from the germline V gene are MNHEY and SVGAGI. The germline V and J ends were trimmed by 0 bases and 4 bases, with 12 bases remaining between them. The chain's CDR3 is CASSYSLGASTEAFF. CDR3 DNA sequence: TGTGCCAGCAGTTACTCTTTGGGGGCGAGCACTGAAGCTTTCTTT.

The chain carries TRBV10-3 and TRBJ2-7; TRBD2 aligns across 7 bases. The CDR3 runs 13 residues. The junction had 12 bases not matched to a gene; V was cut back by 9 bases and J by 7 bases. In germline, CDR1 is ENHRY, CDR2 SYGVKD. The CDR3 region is CAMRGSLMGEQYF. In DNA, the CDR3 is TGTGCCATGCGGGGGTCCCTTATGGGGGAGCAGTACTTC.

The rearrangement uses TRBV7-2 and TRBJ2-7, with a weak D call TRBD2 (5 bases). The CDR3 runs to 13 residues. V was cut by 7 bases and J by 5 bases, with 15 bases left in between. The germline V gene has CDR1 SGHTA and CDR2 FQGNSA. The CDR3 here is CASNSVGIHEQYF. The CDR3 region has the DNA TGTGCCAGCAACTCAGTCGGGATCCACGAGCAGTACTTC.